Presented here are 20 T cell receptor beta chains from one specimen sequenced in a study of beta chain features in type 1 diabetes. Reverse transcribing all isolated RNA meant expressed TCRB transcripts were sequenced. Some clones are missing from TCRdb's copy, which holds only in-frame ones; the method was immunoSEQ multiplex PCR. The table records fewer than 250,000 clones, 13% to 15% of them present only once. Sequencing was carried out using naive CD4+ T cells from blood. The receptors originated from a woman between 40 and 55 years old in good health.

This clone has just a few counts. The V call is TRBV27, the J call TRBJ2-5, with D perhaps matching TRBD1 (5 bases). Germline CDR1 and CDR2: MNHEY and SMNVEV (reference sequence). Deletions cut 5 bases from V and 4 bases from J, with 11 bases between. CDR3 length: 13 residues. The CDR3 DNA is TGTGCCAGCAGTACAGGACCCCCAGAGACCCAGTACTTC. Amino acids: CASSTGPPETQYF.

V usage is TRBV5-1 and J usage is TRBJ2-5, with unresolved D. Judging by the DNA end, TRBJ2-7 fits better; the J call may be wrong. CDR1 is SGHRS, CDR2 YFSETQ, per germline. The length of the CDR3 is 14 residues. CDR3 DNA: TGCGCCAGCAGCTTTGGTACTGAGGCAGCCGAGCAGTACTTC. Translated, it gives CASSFGTEAAEQYF.

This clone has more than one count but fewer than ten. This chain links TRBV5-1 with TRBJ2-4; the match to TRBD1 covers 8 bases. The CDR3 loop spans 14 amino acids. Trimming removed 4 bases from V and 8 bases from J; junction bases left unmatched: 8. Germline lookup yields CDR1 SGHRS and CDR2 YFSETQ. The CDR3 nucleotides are TGCGCCAGCAGCAAGACAGGGGCTCAGGACATTCAGTACTTC. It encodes CASSKTGAQDIQYF.

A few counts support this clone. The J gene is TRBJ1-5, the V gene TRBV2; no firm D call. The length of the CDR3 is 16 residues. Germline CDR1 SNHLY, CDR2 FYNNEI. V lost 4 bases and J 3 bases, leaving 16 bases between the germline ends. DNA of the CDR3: TGTGCCAGCAGTGTCTTTGGGCCAGAACTCAATCAGCCCCAGCATTTT. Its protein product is CASSVFGPELNQPQHF.

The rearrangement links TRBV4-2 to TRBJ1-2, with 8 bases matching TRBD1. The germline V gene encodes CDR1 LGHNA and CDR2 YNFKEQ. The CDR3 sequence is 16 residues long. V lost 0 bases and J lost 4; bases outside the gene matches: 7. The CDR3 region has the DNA TGTGCCAGCAGCCAAGATTCGTCAGGGGGCGGCTATGGCTACACCTTC. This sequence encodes CASSQDSSGGGYGYTF.

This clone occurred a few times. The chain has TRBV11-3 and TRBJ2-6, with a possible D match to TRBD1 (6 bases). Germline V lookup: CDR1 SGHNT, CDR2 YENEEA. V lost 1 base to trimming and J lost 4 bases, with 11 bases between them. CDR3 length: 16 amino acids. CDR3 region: CASSLGVGTGANVLTF. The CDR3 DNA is TGTGCCAGCAGCTTAGGGGTCGGGACAGGGGCCAACGTCCTGACTTTC. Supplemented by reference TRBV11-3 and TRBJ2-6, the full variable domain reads EAGVVQSPRYKIIEKKQPVAFWCNPISGHNTLYWYLQNLGQGPELLIRYENEEAVDDSQLPKDRFSAERLKGVDSTLKIQPAELGDSAVYLCASSLGVGTGANVLTFGAGSRLTVL.

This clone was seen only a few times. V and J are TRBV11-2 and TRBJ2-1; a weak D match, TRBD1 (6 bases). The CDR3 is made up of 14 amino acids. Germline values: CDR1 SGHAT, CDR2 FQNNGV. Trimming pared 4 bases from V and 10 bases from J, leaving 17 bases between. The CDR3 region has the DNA TGTGCCAGCAGCTCTAGACGGGACATGTCGGAGCAGTTCTTC. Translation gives CASSSRRDMSEQFF.

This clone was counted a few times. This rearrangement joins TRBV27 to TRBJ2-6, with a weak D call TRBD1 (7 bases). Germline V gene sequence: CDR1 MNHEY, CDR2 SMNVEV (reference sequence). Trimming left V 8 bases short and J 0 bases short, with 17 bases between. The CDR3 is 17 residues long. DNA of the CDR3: TGTGCCAGCGCTTCGAGACAGGGACTCTCTGGGGCCAACGTCCTGACTTTC. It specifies CASASRQGLSGANVLTF.

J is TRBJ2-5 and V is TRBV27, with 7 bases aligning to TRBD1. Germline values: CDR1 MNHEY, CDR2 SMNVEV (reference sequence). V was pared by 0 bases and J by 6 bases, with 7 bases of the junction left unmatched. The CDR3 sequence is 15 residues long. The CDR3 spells CASSLSTGKGKTQYF. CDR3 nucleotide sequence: TGTGCCAGCAGTTTATCGACAGGGAAGGGGAAGACCCAGTACTTC.

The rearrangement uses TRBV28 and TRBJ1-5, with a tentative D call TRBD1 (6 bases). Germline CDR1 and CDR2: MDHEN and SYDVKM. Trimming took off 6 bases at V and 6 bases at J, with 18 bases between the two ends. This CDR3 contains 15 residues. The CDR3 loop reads CASSPGESGVQPQHF. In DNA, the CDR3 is TGTGCCAGCAGCCCTGGCGAATCAGGGGTTCAGCCCCAGCATTTT.

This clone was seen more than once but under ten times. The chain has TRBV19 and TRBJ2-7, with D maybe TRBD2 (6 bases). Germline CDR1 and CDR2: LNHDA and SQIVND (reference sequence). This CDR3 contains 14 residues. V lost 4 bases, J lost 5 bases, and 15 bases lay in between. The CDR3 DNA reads TGTGCCAGTAGTACTCACGGGGGTAGGGACGAGCAGTACTTC. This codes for CASSTHGGRDEQYF.

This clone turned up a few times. The chain's CDR3 is CASSPNNRANEKLFF. CDR3 nucleotide sequence: TGTGCCAGCAGCCCCAACAATCGGGCTAATGAAAAACTGTTTTTT. The chain is built from TRBV7-2 and TRBJ1-4; D not resolved. From germline, CDR1 is SGHTA and CDR2 FQGNSA. The ends were cut back, 5 bases at V and 3 bases at J, with 13 bases in the middle. The length of the CDR3 is 15 residues.

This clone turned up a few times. Written as DNA, the CDR3 is TGTGCCAGTGGGAGCTACAATGAGCAGTTCTTC. The encoded protein is CASGSYNEQFF. The chain combines TRBV19 with TRBJ2-1, with D perhaps matching TRBD2 (5 bases). Per germline, CDR1 LNHDA and CDR2 SQIVND (reference sequence). The CDR3 runs to 11 residues. Trimming removed 8 bases at V and 3 bases at J, with 5 bases between.

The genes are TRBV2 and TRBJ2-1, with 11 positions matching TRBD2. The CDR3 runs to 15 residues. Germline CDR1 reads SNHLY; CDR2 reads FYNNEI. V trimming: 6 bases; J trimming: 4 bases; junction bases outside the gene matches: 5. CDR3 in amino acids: CASSQGTSGYNEQFF. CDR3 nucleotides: TGTGCCAGCAGCCAAGGGACTAGCGGTTACAATGAGCAGTTCTTC.

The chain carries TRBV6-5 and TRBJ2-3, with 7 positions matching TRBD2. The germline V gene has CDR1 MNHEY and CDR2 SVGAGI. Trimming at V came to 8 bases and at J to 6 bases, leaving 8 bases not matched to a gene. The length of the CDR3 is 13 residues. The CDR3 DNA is TGTGCCAGCCAGCCTAGCGGCCAGGATACGCAGTATTTT. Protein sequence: CASQPSGQDTQYF.

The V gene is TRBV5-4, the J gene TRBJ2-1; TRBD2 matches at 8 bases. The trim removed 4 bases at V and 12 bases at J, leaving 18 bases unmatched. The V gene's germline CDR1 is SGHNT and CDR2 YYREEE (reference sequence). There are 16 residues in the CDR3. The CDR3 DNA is TGTGCCAGCAGCGGCCGCGGGGGGCGGGGTTTGGGACTGCAGTTCTTC. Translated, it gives CASSGRGGRGLGLQFF.

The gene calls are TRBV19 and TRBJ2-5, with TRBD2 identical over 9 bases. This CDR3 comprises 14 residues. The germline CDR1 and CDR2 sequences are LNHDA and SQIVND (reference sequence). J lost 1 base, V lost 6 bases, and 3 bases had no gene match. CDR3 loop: CASRSGGIQETQYF. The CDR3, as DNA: TGTGCCAGTAGAAGCGGGGGGATCCAAGAGACCCAGTACTTC.

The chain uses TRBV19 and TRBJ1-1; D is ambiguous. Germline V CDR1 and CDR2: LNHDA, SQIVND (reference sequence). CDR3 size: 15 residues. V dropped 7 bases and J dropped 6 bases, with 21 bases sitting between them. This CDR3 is CASIGSHRVSAEAFF. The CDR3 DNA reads TGTGCCAGTATCGGGTCGCACCGAGTGTCGGCTGAAGCTTTCTTT.

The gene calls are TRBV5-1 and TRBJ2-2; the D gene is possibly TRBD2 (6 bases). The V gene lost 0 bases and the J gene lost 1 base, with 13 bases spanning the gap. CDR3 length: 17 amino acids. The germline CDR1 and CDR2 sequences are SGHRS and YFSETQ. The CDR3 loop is CASSLAAGLRNTGELFF. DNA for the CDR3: TGCGCCAGCAGCTTGGCTGCGGGATTGCGGAACACCGGGGAGCTGTTTTTT.

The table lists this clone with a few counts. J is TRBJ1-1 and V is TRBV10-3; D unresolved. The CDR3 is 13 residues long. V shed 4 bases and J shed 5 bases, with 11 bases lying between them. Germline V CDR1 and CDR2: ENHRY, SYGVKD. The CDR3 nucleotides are TGTGCCATCAGTGGTCCGAGGAGAACTGAAGCTTTCTTT. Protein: CAISGPRRTEAFF.